The clone carrying this TCR beta chain has a handful of counts. The antigen is unknown. A second about 7 to 11 cycle PCR used barcoded and J-beta primers. MiXCR, run by TCRdb on the 5' RACE reads, gives a single entry per CDR3 protein. The table includes about 970,000 distinct CDR3 sequences, 51% detected once. This sample is drawn from a study of blood T cells in healthy people across ages. Trimming cost V 2 bases and J 6 bases; bases outside gene matches: 15. Germline-derived CDR1 and CDR2 are SGDLS and YYNGEE. This CDR3 contains 17 residues. Study-level points and caveats: Whereas aged donors had fewer naive CD4+ cells, long-lived donors had more of them and higher diversity. TCR beta diversity per million T cells fell roughly linearly with age.

The chain recombines TRBV9 with TRBJ2-3, with 7 bases that match TRBD2. The sequenced sample consisted of blood. The TCR sequence derives from a woman aged 55 to 70 in good health. CDR3 sequence reads: CASSVLGGGMFSDTQYF. Here the CDR3 DNA reads TGTGCCAGCAGCGTCCTCGGGGGAGGGATGTTTTCCGATACGCAGTATTTT.